This T cell receptor beta chain is drawn from a study of blood T cell repertoires in COVID-19. Unmatched junction bases numbered 4, after V lost 2 bases and J lost 2 bases. There are 15 residues in the CDR3. Germline CDR1 reads SGHRS; CDR2 reads YFSETQ. The repertoire was sequenced with immunoSEQ multiplex PCR; TCRdb's copy has only in-frame clones and lacks some. The sample has approximately 89,000 clones, 90% to 95% seen once. The specimen sequenced was peripheral blood. The chain has TRBV5-1 and TRBJ2-7, with 10 bases fitting TRBD1. The TCR originated in a human donor with active COVID-19. The donor label of this sample is uncertain. Written as DNA, the CDR3 is TGCGCCAGCAGCTTAGCCGGGACAGGGGCCTACGAGCAGTACTTC. Its protein is CASSLAGTGAYEQYF.